A single sample is the source of the 5 T cell receptor beta chains below, sequenced in a study of blood T cells in healthy people across ages. Together with a sample-barcoded 5' primer, a J-beta primer mix was included in a second PCR lasting roughly 6 to 12 cycles. One entry per CDR3 protein, called by TCRdb with MiXCR from the 5' RACE reads. Found here are under 1,100,000 distinct CDR3 sequences, 20% to 25% of them singletons; the top ten hold approximately 0.7%. The same data also went into a second study, on T cells of mothers and their children.

What was sequenced was blood. The receptors here all came from a girl aged 2-10 years in good health.

This clonotype was recorded a few times. The DNA of the CDR3 is TGTGCCAGCAGCTCGGGGATCTCGAGCTATGGCTACACCTTC. The encoded protein is CASSSGISSYGYTF. The rearrangement joins TRBV5-5 to TRBJ1-2; no definite D call. Between the trimmed V and J ends, which lost 3 bases and 4 bases, there was a span of 13 bases. The CDR3 runs 14 residues. Germline CDR1 and CDR2: SGHKS and YYEKEE (reference sequence). The variable domain in full, completed from reference TRBV5-5 and TRBJ1-2, reads DAGVTQSPTHLIKTRGQQVTLRCSPISGHKSVSWYQQVLGQGPQFIFQYYEKEERGRGNFPDRFSARQFPNYSSELNVNALLLGDSALYLCASSSGISSYGYTFGSGTRLTVV.

The chain is built from TRBV10-3 and TRBJ2-5, with TRBD2 as a possible D gene (5 bases). V dropped 0 bases and J dropped 5 bases, with 13 bases sitting between them. The CDR3 length is 15 residues. CDR1 ENHRY and CDR2 SYGVKD come from the germline V gene. The CDR3 DNA reads TGTGCCATCAGTGAGTCTTCGGGGTTACGGGAGACCCAGTACTTC. Protein product: CAISESSGLRETQYF.

The CDR3 region is CASSRALNYGYTF. Here the CDR3 DNA reads TGTGCCAGCAGTCGGGCCCTTAACTATGGCTACACCTTC. V is TRBV27 and J is TRBJ1-2; D call uncertain. This CDR3 comprises 13 residues. With 5 bases removed from V and 1 base from J, the gap between germline ends came to 8 bases. Germline values: CDR1 MNHEY, CDR2 SMNVEV (reference sequence).

Only a few counts were recorded for this clonotype. The rearrangement joins TRBV15 to TRBJ1-3; a possible D gene is TRBD1 (5 bases). CDR1 and CDR2 from the germline V gene are LNHNV and YYDKDF (reference sequence). The CDR3 runs to 16 residues. Trimming pared 4 bases from V and 3 bases from J, leaving 16 bases between. CDR3 coding DNA: TGTGCCACCAGCAATTGGGACGGTTATTATGGAAACACCATATATTTT. Amino acid sequence: CATSNWDGYYGNTIYF.

This clonotype was counted only a few times. The chain couples TRBV29-1 to TRBJ1-2; D remains unclear. The CDR3 sequence is 14 residues long. The V end was cut by 4 bases, the J end by 1 base, with 13 bases between. CDR1 is SQVTM and CDR2 is ANQGSEA in the germline V gene. The CDR3 nucleotides read TGCAGCGTTGGTCCGAAGGATTTTAACTATGGCTACACCTTC. Translated: CSVGPKDFNYGYTF.